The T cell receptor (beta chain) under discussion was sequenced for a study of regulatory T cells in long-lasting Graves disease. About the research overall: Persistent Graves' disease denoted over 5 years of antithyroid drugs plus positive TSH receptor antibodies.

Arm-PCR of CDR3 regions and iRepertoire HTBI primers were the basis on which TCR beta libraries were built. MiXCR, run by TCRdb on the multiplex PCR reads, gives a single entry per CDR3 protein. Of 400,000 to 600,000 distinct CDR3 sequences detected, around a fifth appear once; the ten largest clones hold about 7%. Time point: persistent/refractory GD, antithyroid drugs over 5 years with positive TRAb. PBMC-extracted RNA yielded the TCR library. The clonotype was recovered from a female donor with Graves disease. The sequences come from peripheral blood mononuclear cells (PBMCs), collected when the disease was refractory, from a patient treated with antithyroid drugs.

The CDR3 here is CASSLSGGADYEQYF. The CDR3 region has the DNA TGTGCCAGCAGTTTATCGGGGGGGGCGGACTACGAGCAGTACTTC. The V call is TRBV27, the J call TRBJ2-7; tentatively, D is TRBD2 (7 bases). Germline V gene lookup returns CDR1 MNHEY and CDR2 SMNVEV (reference sequence). CDR3 length equals 15 residues. Trimming took 0 bases from V and 3 from J, leaving 12 bases between them.